This T cell receptor beta chain was recovered during a study of T cell repertoires in cytomegalovirus infection. About the research overall: It was the public TCR beta signatures that indicated both CMV infection and matching HLA type. Whole-study results and caveats: The ex vivo response was dominated by HLA-C-restricted CMV-specific TCR beta clonotypes. Carriage of CMV together with the relevant HLA was identifiable through cumulative public TCR beta family frequency.

Details on this clonotype: The antigen is undetermined.

One entry per CDR3 protein results from TCRdb running MiXCR on the reads. In the table there are about 920,000 distinct CDR3 sequences, roughly 30% of which are singletons. Germline V gene sequence: CDR1 SGHVS, CDR2 FNYEAQ. V gave up 5 bases and J gave up 7 bases; unmatched junction bases: 11. The CDR3 loop spans 16 amino acids. This clonotype was obtained from a human donor in good health (CMV status not recorded). Some clones in this sample may be carry-over from other donors' samples. This material consisted of cultured CD8+ T cells from PBMCs, taken from culture after CMV antigen stimulation. V gene TRBV7-6 combines with J gene TRBJ2-1, with TRBD1 identical over 10 bases. In nucleotides, the CDR3 is TGTGCCAGCAGCGCCCCCGGGACAGGGGTGTGGAATGAGCAGTTCTTC. This encodes CASSAPGTGVWNEQFF.